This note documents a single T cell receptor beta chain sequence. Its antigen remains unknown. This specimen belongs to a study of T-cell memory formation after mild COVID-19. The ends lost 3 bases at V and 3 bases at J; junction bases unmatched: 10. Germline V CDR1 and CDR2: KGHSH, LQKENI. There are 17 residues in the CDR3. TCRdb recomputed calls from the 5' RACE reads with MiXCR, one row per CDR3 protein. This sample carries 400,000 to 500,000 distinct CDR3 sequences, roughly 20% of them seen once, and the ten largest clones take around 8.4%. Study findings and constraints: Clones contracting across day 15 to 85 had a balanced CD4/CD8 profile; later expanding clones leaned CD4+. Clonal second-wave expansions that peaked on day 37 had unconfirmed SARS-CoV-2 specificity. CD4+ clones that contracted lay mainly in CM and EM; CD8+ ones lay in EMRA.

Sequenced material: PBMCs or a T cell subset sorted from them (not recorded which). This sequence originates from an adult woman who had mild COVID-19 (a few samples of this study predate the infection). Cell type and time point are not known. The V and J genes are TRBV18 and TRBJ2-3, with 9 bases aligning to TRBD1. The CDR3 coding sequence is TGTGCCAGCTCACCGCTCCCGGGACAGGGAGTAACAGATACGCAGTATTTT. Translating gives CASSPLPGQGVTDTQYF.